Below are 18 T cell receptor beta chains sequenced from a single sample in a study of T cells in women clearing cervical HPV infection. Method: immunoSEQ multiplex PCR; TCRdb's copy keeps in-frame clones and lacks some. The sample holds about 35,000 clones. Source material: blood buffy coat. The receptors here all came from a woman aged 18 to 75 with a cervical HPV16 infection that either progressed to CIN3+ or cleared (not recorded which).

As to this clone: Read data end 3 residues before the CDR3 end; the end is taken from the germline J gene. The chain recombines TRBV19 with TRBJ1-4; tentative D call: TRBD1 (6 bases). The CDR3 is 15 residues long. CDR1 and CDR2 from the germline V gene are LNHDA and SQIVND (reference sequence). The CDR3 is CASTDIAVRGSPLFF. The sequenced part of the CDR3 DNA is TGTGCCAGTACCGACATCGCCGTCAGGGGTTCACCA.

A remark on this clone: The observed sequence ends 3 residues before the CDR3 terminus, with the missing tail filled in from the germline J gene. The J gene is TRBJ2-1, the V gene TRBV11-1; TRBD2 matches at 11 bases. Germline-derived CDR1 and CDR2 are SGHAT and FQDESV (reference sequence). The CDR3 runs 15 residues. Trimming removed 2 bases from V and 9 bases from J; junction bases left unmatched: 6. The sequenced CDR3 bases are TGTGCCAGCAGCTTAATGGTTAGCGGGGGGGGTGAG. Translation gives CASSLMVSGGGE. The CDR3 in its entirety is CASSLMVSGGGEQFF.

This chain's CDR3 is CASSPQGNQPQYF. The CDR3 DNA, read in part, is TGTGCCAGCTCCCCCCAGGGGAATCAGCCG. This rearrangement joins TRBV18 to TRBJ2-3; D is perhaps TRBD1 (6 bases). Coverage ceases 3 residues before the CDR3 finishes, and the germline J gene fills in the end. Germline V gene data show CDR1 as KGHSH and CDR2 as LQKENI. This CDR3 has 13 amino acids. Full variable domain (missing parts from reference TRBV18 and TRBJ2-3): NAGVMQNPRHLVRRRGQEARLRCSPMKGHSHVYWYRQLPEEGLKFMVYLQKENIIDESGMPKERFSAEFPKEGPSILRIQQVVRGDSAAYFCASSPQGNQPQYFGPGTRLTVL.

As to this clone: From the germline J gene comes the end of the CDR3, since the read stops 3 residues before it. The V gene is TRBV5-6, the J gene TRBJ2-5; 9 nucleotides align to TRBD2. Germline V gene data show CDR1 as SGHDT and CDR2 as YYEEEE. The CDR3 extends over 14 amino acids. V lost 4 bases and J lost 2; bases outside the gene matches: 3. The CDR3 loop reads CASSPGLAQETQYF. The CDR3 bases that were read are TGTGCCAGCAGCCCTGGACTAGCGCAAGAGACC.

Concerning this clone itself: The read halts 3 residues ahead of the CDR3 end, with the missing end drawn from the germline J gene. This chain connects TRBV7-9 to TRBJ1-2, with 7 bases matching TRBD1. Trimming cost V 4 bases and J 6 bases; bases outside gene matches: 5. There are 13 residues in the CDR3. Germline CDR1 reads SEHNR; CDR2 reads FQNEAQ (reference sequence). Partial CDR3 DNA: TGTGCCAGCAGCTCGACAGGGTTTGATGGC. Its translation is CASSSTGFDG. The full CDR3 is CASSSTGFDGYTF. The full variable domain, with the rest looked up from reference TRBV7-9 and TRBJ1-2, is DTGVSQNPRHKITKRGQNVTFRCDPISEHNRLYWYRQTLGQGPEFLTYFQNEAQLEKSRLLSDRFSAERPKGSFSTLEIQRTEQGDSAMYLCASSSTGFDGYTFGSGTRLTVV.

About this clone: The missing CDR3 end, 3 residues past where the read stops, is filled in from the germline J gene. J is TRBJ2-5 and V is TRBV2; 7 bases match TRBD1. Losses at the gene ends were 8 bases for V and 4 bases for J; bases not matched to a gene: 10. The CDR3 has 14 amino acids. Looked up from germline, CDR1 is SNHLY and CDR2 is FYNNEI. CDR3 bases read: TGTGCCAGCGAGGGCGCAGGGGGTAGAGAGACC. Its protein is CASEGAGGRET. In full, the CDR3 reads CASEGAGGRETQYF.

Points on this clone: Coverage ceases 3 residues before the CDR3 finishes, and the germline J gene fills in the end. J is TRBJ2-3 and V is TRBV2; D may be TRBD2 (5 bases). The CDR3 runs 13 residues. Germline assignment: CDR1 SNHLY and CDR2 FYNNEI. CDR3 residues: CASSAPPGETQYF. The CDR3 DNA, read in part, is TGTGCCAGCAGTGCCCCCCCCGGGGAGACG.

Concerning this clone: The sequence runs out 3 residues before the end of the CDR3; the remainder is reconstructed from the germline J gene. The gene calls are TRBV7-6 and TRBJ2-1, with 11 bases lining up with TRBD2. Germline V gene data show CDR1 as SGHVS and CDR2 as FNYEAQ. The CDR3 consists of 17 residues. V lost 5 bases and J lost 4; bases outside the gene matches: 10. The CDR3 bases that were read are TGTGCCAGCAGCCTAAGCTGGGGGACTAGCGGATACAATGAG. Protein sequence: CASSLSWGTSGYNE. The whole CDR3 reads CASSLSWGTSGYNEQFF.

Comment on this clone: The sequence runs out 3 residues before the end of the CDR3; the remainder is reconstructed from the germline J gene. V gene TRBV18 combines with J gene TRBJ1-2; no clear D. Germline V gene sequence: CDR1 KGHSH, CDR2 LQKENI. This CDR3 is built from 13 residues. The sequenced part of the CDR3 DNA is TGTGCCAGCTCACCGAACGAATTACTAGGC. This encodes CASSPNELLG. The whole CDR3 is CASSPNELLGYTF.

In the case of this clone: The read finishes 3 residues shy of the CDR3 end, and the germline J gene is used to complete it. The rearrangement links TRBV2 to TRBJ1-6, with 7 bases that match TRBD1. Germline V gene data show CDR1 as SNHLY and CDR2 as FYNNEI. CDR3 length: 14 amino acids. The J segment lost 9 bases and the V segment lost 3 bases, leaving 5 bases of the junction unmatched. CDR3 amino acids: CASSDRDRASPLHF. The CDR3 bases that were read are TGTGCCAGCAGTGACCGCGACAGGGCTTCACCC.

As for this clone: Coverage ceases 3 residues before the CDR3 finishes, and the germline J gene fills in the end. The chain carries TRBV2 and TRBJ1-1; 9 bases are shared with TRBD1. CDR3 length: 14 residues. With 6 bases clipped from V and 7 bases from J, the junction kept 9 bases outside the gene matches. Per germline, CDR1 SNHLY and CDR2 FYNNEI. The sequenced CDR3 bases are TGTGCCAGCAGAGAACCAGGGACAGGGTTTGAA. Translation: CASREPGTGFE. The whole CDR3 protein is CASREPGTGFEAFF.

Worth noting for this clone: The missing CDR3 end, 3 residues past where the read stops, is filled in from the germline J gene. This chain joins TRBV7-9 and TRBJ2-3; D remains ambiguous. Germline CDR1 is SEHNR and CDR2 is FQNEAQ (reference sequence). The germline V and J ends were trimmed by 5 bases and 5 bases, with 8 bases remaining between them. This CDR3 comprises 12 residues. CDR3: CASSPLGDTQYF. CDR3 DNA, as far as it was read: TGTGCCAGCAGCCCGCTCGGAGATACG.

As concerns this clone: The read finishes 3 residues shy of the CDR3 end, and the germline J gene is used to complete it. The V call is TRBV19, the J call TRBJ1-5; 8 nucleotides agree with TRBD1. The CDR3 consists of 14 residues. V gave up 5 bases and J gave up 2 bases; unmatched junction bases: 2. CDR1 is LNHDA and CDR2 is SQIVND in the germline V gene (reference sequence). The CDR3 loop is CASSPTGGNQPQHF. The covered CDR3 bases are TGTGCCAGTAGTCCGACAGGGGGCAATCAGCCC.

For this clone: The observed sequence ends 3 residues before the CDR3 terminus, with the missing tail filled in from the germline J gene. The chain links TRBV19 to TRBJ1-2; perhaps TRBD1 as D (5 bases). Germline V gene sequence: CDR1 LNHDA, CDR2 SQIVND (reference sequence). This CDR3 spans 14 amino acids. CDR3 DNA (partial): TGTGCCAGTAGTATAGGGTCAGGGAGGGATACC. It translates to CASSIGSGRDT. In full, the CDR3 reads CASSIGSGRDTYTF.

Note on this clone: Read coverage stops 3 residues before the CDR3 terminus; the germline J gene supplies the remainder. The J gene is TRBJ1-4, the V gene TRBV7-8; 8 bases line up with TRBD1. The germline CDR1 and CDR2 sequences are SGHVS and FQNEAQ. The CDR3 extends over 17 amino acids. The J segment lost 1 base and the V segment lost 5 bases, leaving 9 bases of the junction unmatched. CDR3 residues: CASSAWTGTGTNEKLFF. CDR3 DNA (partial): TGTGCCAGCAGCGCATGGACAGGGACGGGAACTAATGAAAAA.

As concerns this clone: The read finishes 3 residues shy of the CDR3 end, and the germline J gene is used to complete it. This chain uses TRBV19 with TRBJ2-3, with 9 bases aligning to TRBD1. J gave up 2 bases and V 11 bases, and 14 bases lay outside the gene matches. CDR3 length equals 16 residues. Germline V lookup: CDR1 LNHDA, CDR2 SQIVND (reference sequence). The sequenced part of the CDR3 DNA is TGTGCCCATCACCCGGGACAGGGAATGTTCACAGATACG. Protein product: CAHHPGQGMFTDT. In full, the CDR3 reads CAHHPGQGMFTDTQYF.

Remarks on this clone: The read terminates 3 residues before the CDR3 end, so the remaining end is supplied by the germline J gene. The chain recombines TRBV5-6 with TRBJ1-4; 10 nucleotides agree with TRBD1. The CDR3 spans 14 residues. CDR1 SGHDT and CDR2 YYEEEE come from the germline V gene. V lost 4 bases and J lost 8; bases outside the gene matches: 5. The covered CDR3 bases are TGTGCCAGCAGCGGAGACAGGGGGCGGGAAAAA. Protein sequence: CASSGDRGREK. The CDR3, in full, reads CASSGDRGREKLFF.

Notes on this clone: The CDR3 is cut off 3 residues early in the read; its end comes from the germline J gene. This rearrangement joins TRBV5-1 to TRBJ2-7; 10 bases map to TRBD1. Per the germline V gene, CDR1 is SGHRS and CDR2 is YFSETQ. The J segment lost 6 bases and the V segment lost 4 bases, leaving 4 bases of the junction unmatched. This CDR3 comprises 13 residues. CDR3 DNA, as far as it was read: TGCGCCAGCAGCCCCGGGACAGGGGTCGAG. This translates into CASSPGTGVE. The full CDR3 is CASSPGTGVEQYF. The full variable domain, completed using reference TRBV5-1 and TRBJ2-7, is KAGVTQTPRYLIKTRGQQVTLSCSPISGHRSVSWYQQTPGQGLQFLFEYFSETQRNKGNFPGRFSGRQFSNSRSEMNVSTLELGDSALYLCASSPGTGVEQYFGPGTRLTVT.